Sequencing of this TCR beta chain was carried out in a study of cytomegalovirus exposure and HLA in healthy donors. Study-wide results and limits: Later analysis identified several of the most significant clusters that appeared linked to common viral pathogens. A later examination showed that TCR association rates differed by HLA locus, with DRB1 most and HLA-C fewest.

A word on this clone: Its cognate antigen is unknown.

The PCR used 60 Vbeta and 13 Jbeta primers. The assay was immunoSEQ multiplex PCR, and TCRdb's table has in-frame clones only and misses some. The sample includes 110,000 to 150,000 clones, around 77% of them seen just once. V lost 6 bases, J lost 0 bases, and 13 bases lay in between. The CDR3 totals 15 residues. Germline assignment: CDR1 SGDLS and CDR2 YYNGEE. This sequence was found in a woman in her forties or fifties in good health and CMV-seronegative. The genes are TRBV9 and TRBJ2-1; tentative D call: TRBD1 (7 bases). Sequencing was done on a sample of PBMCs. The chain's CDR3 is CASTSGGSSYNEQFF. The CDR3 nucleotides read TGTGCCAGCACATCAGGGGGGAGCTCCTACAATGAGCAGTTCTTC.